This TCR beta chain was obtained from a study of blood T cell repertoires in COVID-19. Across the whole study: COVID-19 samples from acute and convalescent phases originated in the United States, Italy and Spain.

Germline CDR1 is SGHTA and CDR2 is FQGNSA. The V and J ends lost 5 bases and 2 bases respectively, with 13 bases between them. The CDR3 sequence is 15 residues long. Authors' analysis steps: Reference gene primer amplification in the assay estimated nucleated cell counts. Here immunoSEQ multiplex PCR was the method, and the copy in TCRdb shows in-frame clones only, minus some. D and trimming come from the DNA, and the V and J calls and clone size come from that table. The repertoire holds 30,000 or so clones, with around four fifths as singletons. Sequencing was done on a sample of peripheral blood. This chain uses TRBV7-2 with TRBJ2-1; D remains unclear. This receptor was obtained from a man aged 80 or over with acute or convalescent COVID-19. The CDR3, as DNA: TGTGCCAGCAGCCGCCCGGGTCCTACCTACAATGAGCAGTTCTTC. Translation: CASSRPGPTYNEQFF. The variable domain in full, completed from reference TRBV7-2 and TRBJ2-1, reads GAGVSQSPSNKVTEKGKDVELRCDPISGHTALYWYRQSLGQGLEFLIYFQGNSAPDKSGLPSDRFSAERTGGSVSTLTIQRTQQEDSAVYLCASSRPGPTYNEQFFGPGTRLTVL.